Following are 12 T cell receptor beta chains from one sample sequenced in a study of T cells in Graves' hyperthyroidism and ophthalmopathy. RNA transcripts provided the source from which TCR beta CDR3 regions were amplified. The primer set for the first-round RT-PCR of the TCR CDR3 was HTBI. MiXCR, run by TCRdb on the multiplex PCR reads, gives a single entry per CDR3 protein. Of fewer than 350,000 distinct CDR3 sequences in the sample, about an eighth are singletons; the top ten hold 6.5% to 10%. Sequenced input: blood. The receptor source for this set is a woman younger than 45 with Graves' hyperthyroidism that later progressed to Graves' ophthalmopathy.

This clonotype was recorded at least ten times. V and J are TRBV7-2 and TRBJ2-3, with D hard to call. V was cut by 5 bases and J by 1 base, with 16 bases left in between. The CDR3 runs 16 residues. CDR1 is SGHTA, CDR2 FQGNSA, per germline. CDR3 sequence: CASSPRLASGTDTQYF. CDR3 DNA sequence: TGTGCCAGCAGCCCTCGCCTGGCCTCCGGCACAGATACGCAGTATTTT.

In this sample, this clonotype turned up many times. V usage is TRBV7-2 and J usage is TRBJ2-7; possibly TRBD2 for D (5 bases). V gave up 5 bases and J gave up 0 bases, with 11 bases separating them. Germline CDR1 reads SGHTA; CDR2 reads FQGNSA. This CDR3 has 14 residues. CDR3 nucleotide sequence: TGTGCCAGCAGCGCAATAGCGACCTCCTACGAGCAGTACTTC. It yields the protein CASSAIATSYEQYF.

The CDR3 nucleotides are TGCGCCAGCAGCTACAGGACGGATAACTATGGCTACACCTTC. Its protein product is CASSYRTDNYGYTF. This rearrangement joins TRBV4-1 to TRBJ1-2; TRBD1 might be the D (5 bases). The CDR3 is 14 residues long. Germline values: CDR1 MGHRA, CDR2 YSYEKL. Between the trimmed V and J ends, which lost 5 bases and 1 base, there was a span of 11 bases.

This clonotype was observed at least ten times. The chain employs TRBV6-6 and TRBJ1-1; D uncertain. Germline values: CDR1 MNHNY, CDR2 SVGAGI (reference sequence). The V gene lost 2 bases and the J gene lost 0 bases, with 13 bases spanning the gap. This CDR3 region has 16 residues. CDR3 loop: CASSYLPSGMNTEAFF. The CDR3 coding sequence is TGTGCCAGCAGTTACCTCCCTTCGGGGATGAACACTGAAGCTTTCTTT.

This rearrangement joins TRBV20-1 to TRBJ1-5; 10 bases fit TRBD1. This CDR3 region has 14 residues. Germline-derived CDR1 and CDR2 are DFQATT and SNEGSKA (reference sequence). Unmatched junction bases numbered 6, after V lost 5 bases and J lost 5 bases. The CDR3 sequence: CSADGTGEDQPQHF. The CDR3 nucleotides read TGCAGTGCTGATGGGACAGGGGAAGATCAGCCCCAGCATTTT.

Turning to this clonotype: A read error may explain this, as a much larger clone is one base away. V and J are TRBV13 and TRBJ2-7; possible D gene TRBD2, 6 bases. The CDR3 is 17 residues long. CDR1 and CDR2 (germline): PRHDT, FYEKMQ (reference sequence). CDR3 amino acids: CASSSGTRGRLSYEQYF. In nucleotides, the CDR3 is TGCGCCAGCAGCTCGGGGACTCGCGGGCGACTCTCCTACGAGCAGTACTTC.

The sample holds many counts of this clonotype. This chain joins TRBV28 and TRBJ2-3, with TRBD2 matching 10 bases. With 5 bases clipped from V and 5 bases from J, the junction kept 13 bases outside the gene matches. The CDR3 is made up of 17 amino acids. In germline, CDR1 is MDHEN, CDR2 SYDVKM. CDR3 DNA: TGTGCCAGCAGTCCCAGAATCGTAGCGGGAGGAGGAGATACGCAGTATTTT. Translating it yields CASSPRIVAGGGDTQYF.

This clonotype was observed at least ten times. The chain has TRBV29-1 and TRBJ1-1, with D unresolved. This CDR3 has 13 residues. V was shortened by 4 bases and J by 6 bases, with 15 bases between the two germline ends. From germline, CDR1 is SQVTM and CDR2 ANQGSEA. CDR3 region: CSVGPGASAEAFF. In nucleotides, the CDR3 is TGCAGCGTTGGTCCGGGTGCAAGCGCTGAAGCTTTCTTT.

Concerning this clonotype: Germline and junction disagree at one end, which may indicate a read error. The chain couples TRBV28 to TRBJ2-2, with TRBD2 as a possible D gene (5 bases). In germline, CDR1 is MDHEN, CDR2 SYDVKM. The CDR3 contains 15 residues. The CDR3 nucleotides read TGTGCCAGCAGACTAACCCAGCCGAACACCGGGGAGCCGTTTTTT. Its translation is CASRLTQPNTGEPFF. Together with reference TRBV28 and TRBJ2-2, the CDR3 gives the full variable domain: DVKVTQSSRYLVKRTGEKVFLECVQDMDHENMFWYRQDPGLGLRLIYFSYDVKMKEKGDIPEGYSVSREKKERFSLILESASTNQTSMYLCASRLTQPNTGEPFFGEGSRLTVL.

This clonotype was detected many times. The chain is built from TRBV7-2 and TRBJ2-1; possibly TRBD1 for D (6 bases). The CDR3 is 15 residues long. Germline values: CDR1 SGHTA, CDR2 FQGNSA. V was trimmed by 4 bases and J by 2 bases, leaving 12 bases between them. For the CDR3, the DNA is TGTGCCAGCAGCTCAGAGACAGGCACCTACAATGAGCAGTTCTTC. Translated, it gives CASSSETGTYNEQFF.

This clonotype has ten or more counts. This chain uses TRBV6-2 or TRBV6-3 with TRBJ2-1; 11 bases agree with TRBD2. This CDR3 has 13 amino acids. The germline V gene has CDR1 MNHEY and CDR2 SVGEGT. The ends lost 7 bases at V and 5 bases at J; junction bases unmatched: 1. The CDR3 is CASKLAGDNEQFF. CDR3 nucleotide sequence: TGTGCCAGCAAACTAGCGGGAGACAATGAGCAGTTCTTC.

Many counts were recorded for this clonotype. This chain uses TRBV11-2 with TRBJ2-5, with TRBD2 matching over 11 bases. Germline loops: CDR1 SGHAT, CDR2 FQNNGV. The CDR3 covers 17 residues. With V trimmed by 1 base and J by 2 bases, 6 bases remained unmatched. The CDR3 DNA is TGTGCCAGCAGCTTAGTACTAGCGGGAGTGAAACAAGAGACCCAGTACTTC. Its protein is CASSLVLAGVKQETQYF.